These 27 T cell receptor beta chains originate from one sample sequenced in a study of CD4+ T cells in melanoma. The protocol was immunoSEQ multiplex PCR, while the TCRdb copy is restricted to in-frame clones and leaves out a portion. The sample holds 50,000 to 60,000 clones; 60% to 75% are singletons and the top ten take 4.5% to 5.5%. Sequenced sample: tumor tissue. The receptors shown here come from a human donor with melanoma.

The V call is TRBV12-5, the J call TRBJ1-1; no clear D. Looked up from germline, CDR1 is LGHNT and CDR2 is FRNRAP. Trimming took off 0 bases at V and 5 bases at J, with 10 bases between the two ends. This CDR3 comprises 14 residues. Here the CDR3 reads CASGLVGGLTEAFF. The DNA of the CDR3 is TGTGCTAGTGGTTTGGTCGGAGGGTTGACTGAAGCTTTCTTT.

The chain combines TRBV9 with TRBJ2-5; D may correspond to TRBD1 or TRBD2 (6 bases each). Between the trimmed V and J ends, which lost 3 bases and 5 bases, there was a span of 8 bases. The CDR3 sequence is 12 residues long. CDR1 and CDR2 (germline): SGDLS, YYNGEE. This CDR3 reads CASSGGAETQYF. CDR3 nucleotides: TGTGCCAGCAGCGGGGGGGCGGAGACCCAGTACTTC. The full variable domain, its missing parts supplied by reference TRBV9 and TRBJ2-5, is DSGVTQTPKHLITATGQRVTLRCSPRSGDLSVYWYQQSLDQGLQFLIQYYNGEERAKGNILERFSAQQFPDLHSELNLSSLELGDSALYFCASSGGAETQYFGPGTRLLVL.

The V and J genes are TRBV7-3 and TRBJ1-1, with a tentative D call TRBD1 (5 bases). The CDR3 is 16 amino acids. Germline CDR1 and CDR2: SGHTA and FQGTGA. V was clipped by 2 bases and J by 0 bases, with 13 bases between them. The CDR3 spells CASSLGKGFLNTEAFF. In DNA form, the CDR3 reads TGTGCCAGCAGCTTAGGCAAGGGGTTTCTGAACACTGAAGCTTTCTTT.

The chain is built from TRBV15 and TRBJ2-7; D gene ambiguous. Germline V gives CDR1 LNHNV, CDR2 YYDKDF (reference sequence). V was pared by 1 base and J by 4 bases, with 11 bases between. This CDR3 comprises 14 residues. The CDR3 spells CATSRAIQGYEQYF. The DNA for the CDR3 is TGTGCCACCAGCAGAGCAATACAAGGATACGAGCAGTACTTC.

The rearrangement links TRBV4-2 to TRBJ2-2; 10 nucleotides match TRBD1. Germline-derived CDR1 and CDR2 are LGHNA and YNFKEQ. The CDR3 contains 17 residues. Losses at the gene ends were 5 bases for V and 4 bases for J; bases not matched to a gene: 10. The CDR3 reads CASSLIGTGESTGELFF. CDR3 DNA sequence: TGTGCCAGCAGCTTGATCGGGACAGGGGAGTCCACCGGGGAGCTGTTTTTT.

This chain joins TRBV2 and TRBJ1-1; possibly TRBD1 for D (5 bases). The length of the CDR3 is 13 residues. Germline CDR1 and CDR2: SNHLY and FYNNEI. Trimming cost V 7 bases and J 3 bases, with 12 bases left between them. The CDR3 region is CASKAGWDTEAFF. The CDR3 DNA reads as TGTGCCAGCAAAGCAGGGTGGGACACTGAAGCTTTCTTT.

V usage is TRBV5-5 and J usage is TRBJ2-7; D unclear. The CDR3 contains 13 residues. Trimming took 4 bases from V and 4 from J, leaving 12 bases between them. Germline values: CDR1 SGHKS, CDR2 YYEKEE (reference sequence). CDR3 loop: CASSPGPGYEQYF. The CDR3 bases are TGTGCCAGCAGCCCCGGGCCCGGTTACGAGCAGTACTTC.

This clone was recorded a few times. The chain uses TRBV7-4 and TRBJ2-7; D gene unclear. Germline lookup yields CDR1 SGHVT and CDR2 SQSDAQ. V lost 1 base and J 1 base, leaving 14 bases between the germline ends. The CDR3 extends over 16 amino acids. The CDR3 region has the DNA TGTGCCAGCAGCTTAGGGGCCCACGGTACTTCCTACGAGCAGTACTTC. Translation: CASSLGAHGTSYEQYF. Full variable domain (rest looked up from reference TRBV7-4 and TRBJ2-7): GAGVSQSPRYKVAKRGRDVALRCDSISGHVTLYWYRQTLGQGSEVLTYSQSDAQRDKSGRPSGRFSAERPERSVSTLKIQRTEQGDSAVYLCASSLGAHGTSYEQYFGPGTRLTVT.

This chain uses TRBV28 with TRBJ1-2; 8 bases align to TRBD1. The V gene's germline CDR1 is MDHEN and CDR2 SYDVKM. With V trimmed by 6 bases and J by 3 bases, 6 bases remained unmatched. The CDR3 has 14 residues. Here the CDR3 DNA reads TGTGCCAGCAGACCTACAGGGGGGGACTATGGCTACACCTTC. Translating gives CASRPTGGDYGYTF.

The CDR3 protein is CASSSRDRGFYEQYF. As DNA, the CDR3 is TGTGCCAGCAGCTCCCGGGACAGGGGCTTCTACGAGCAGTACTTC. This chain connects TRBV7-2 to TRBJ2-7; TRBD1 matches 10 bases. The CDR3 sequence is 15 residues long. The V gene end was trimmed by 4 bases and the J gene end by 3 bases; junction bases not matched to a gene: 6. Germline V gene sequence: CDR1 SGHTA, CDR2 FQGNSA. Looking up the rest from reference TRBV7-2 and TRBJ2-7 gives the full variable domain: GAGVSQSPSNKVTEKGKDVELRCDPISGHTALYWYRQSLGQGLEFLIYFQGNSAPDKSGLPSDRFSAERTGGSVSTLTIQRTQQEDSAVYLCASSSRDRGFYEQYFGPGTRLTVT.

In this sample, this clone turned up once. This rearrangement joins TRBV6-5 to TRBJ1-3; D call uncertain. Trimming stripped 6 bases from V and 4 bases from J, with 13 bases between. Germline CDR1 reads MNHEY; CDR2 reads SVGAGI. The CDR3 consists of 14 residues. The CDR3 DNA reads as TGTGCCAGCAGGCATCAAGGACCAGGAAACACCATATATTTT. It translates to CASRHQGPGNTIYF.

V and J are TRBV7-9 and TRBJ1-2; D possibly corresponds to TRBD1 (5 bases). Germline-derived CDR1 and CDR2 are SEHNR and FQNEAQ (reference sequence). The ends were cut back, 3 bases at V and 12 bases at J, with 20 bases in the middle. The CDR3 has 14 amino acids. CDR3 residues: CASSFGGQGSENTF. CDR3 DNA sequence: TGTGCCAGCAGCTTCGGAGGGCAGGGATCGGAGAACACCTTC.

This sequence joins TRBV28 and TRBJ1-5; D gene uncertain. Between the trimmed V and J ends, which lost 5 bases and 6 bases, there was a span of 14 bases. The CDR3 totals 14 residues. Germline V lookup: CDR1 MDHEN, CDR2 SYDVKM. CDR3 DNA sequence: TGTGCCAGCAGTCCCGGCGGGTGGACTCAGCCCCAGCATTTT. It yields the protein CASSPGGWTQPQHF. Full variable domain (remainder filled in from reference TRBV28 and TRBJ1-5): DVKVTQSSRYLVKRTGEKVFLECVQDMDHENMFWYRQDPGLGLRLIYFSYDVKMKEKGDIPEGYSVSREKKERFSLILESASTNQTSMYLCASSPGGWTQPQHFGDGTRLSIL.

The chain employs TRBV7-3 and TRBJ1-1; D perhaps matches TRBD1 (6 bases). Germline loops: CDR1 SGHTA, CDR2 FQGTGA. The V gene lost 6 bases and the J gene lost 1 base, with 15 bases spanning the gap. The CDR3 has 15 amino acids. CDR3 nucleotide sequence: TGTGCCAGCAGTTCACCAGGGGCGGCGAACACTGAAGCTTTCTTT. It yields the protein CASSSPGAANTEAFF.

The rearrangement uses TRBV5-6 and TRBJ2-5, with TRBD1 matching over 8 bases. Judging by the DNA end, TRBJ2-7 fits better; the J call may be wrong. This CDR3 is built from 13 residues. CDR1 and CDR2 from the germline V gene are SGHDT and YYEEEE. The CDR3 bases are TGTGCCAGCAGCTTGGGACAGGGGATCGAGCAGTACTTC. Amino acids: CASSLGQGIEQYF.

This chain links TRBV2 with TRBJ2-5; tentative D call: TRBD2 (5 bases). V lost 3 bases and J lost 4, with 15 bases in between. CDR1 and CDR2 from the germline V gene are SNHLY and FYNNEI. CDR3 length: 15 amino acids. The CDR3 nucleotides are TGTGCCAGCAGTGAGAGTGCCGGGGTAGGAGAGACCCAGTACTTC. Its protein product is CASSESAGVGETQYF.

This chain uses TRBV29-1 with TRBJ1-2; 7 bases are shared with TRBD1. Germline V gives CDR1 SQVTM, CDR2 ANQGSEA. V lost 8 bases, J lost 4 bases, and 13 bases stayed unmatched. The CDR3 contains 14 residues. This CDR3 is CSTEDRRLTYGYTF. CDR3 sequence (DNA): TGCAGCACAGAGGACAGGCGACTAACCTATGGCTACACCTTC.

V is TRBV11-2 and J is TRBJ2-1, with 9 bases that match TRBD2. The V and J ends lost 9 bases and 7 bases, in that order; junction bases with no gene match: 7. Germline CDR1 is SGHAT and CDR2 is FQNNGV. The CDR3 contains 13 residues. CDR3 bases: TGTGCCAGTATGAGCGGGGGGAGGAATGAGCAGTTCTTC. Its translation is CASMSGGRNEQFF.

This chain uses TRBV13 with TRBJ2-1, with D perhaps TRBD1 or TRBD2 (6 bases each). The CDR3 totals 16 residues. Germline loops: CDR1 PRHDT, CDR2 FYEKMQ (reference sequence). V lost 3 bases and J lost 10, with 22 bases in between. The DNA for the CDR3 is TGTGCCAGCAGCTTCGAGGGGGTAGGGTGGGGGAGGGAGCAGTTCTTC. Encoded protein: CASSFEGVGWGREQFF.

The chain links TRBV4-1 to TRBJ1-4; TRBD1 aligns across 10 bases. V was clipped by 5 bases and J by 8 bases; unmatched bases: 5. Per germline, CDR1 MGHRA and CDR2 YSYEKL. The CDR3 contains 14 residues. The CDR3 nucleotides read TGCGCCAGCAGCGAGACAGGGGGCGAAGAAAAACTGTTTTTT. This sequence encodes CASSETGGEEKLFF.

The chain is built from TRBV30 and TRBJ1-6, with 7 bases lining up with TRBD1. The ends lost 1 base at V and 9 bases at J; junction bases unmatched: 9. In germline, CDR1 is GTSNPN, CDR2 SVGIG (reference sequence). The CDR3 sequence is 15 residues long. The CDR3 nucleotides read TGTGCCTGGAGTGCTATACAGGGGTCGGCTTCACCCCTCCACTTT. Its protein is CAWSAIQGSASPLHF.

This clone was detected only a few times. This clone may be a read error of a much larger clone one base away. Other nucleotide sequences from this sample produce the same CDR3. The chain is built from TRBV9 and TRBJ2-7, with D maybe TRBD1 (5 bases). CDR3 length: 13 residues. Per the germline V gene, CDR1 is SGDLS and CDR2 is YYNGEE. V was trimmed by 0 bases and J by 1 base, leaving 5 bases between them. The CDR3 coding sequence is TGTGCCAGCAGCGTAGAGGGGTCCTACGAGCAGTACTTC. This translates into CASSVEGSYEQYF.

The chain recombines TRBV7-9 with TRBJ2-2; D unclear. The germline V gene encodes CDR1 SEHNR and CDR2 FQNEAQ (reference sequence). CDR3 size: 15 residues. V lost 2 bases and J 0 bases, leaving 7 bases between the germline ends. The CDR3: CASSLLGTNTGELFF. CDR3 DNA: TGTGCCAGCAGCTTACTTGGGACGAACACCGGGGAGCTGTTTTTT.

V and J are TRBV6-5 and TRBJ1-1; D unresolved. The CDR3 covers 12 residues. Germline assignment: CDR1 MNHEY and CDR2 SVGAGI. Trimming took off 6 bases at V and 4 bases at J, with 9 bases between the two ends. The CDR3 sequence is CASRIGFTEAFF. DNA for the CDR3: TGTGCCAGCAGAATAGGATTCACTGAAGCTTTCTTT.

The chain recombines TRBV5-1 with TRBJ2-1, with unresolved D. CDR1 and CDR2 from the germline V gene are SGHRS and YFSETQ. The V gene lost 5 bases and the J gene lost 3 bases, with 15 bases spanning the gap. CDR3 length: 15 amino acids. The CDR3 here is CASRAGPPFYNEQFF. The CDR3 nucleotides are TGCGCCAGCAGGGCCGGGCCCCCCTTCTACAATGAGCAGTTCTTC.

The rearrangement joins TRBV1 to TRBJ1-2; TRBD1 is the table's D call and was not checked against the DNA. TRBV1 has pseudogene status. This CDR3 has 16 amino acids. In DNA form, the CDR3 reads TGCACCAGCAGCCAGCCCACTCAGGGGACCGACTATGGCTACACCTTC. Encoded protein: CTSSQPTQGTDYGYTF.

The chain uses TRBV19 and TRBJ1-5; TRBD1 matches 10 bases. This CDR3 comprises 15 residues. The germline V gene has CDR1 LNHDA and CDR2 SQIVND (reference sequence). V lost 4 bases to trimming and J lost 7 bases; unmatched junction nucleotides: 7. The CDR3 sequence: CASSTGTGARQPQHF. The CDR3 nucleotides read TGTGCCAGTAGTACTGGGACAGGGGCTCGGCAGCCCCAGCATTTT.